The 12 T cell receptor beta chains below all came from one sample that was sequenced in a study of cytomegalovirus exposure and HLA in healthy donors. The PCR contained 60 Vbeta and 13 Jbeta primers. Profiling relied on immunoSEQ multiplex PCR, and the TCRdb table lists in-frame clones only, not all of them. This sample has fewer than 200,000 clones, with 75% found just once. Specimen: PBMCs. Source of these receptors: a male donor in good health and CMV-seronegative.

The V gene is TRBV7-2, the J gene TRBJ2-3; tentative D call: TRBD2 (5 bases). The CDR3 consists of 14 residues. Per germline, CDR1 SGHTA and CDR2 FQGNSA. Trimming pared 1 base from V and 1 base from J, leaving 6 bases between. CDR3 loop: CASSLGTGTDTQYF. The CDR3 nucleotides read TGTGCCAGCAGCTTAGGGACTGGCACAGATACGCAGTATTTT.

In DNA form, the CDR3 reads TGTGCCAGCAGTCGGCAGGGTTACGAGCAGTACTTC. Translation: CASSRQGYEQYF. The V gene is TRBV6-5, the J gene TRBJ2-5; a weak D match, TRBD1 (5 bases). The J call may be faulty, since TRBJ2-7 better matches the DNA end. The CDR3 loop spans 12 amino acids. CDR1 is MNHEY, CDR2 SVGAGI, per germline.

The chain joins TRBV6-4 to TRBJ1-2; maybe TRBD1 (5 bases). This CDR3 has 15 amino acids. V lost 3 bases to trimming and J lost 2 bases, with 13 bases between them. Germline values: CDR1 MRHNA, CDR2 SNTAGT. DNA for the CDR3: TGTGCCAGCAGTGAAGGGGCAGGTCAAAACTATGGCTACACCTTC. Translating it yields CASSEGAGQNYGYTF.

J is TRBJ1-5 and V is TRBV18, with 7 bases identical to TRBD1. Looked up from germline, CDR1 is KGHSH and CDR2 is LQKENI. The V gene end was trimmed by 2 bases and the J gene end by 6 bases; junction bases not matched to a gene: 4. The CDR3 is made up of 14 amino acids. The CDR3 bases are TGTGCCAGCTCACCAGGAGGGGGCGGTCAGCCCCAGCATTTT. Its protein product is CASSPGGGGQPQHF.

The chain carries TRBV6-7 and TRBJ1-6; 9 bases agree with TRBD1. TRBV6-7 is placed among ORFs of uncertain function. The ends lost 6 bases at V and 6 bases at J; junction bases unmatched: 3. The CDR3 consists of 14 residues. In nucleotides, the CDR3 is TGTGCCAGCAGGGGACAGGGTTCTAATTCACCCCTCCACTTT. Translated: CASRGQGSNSPLHF.

The V and J genes are TRBV5-1 and TRBJ2-7; D is possibly TRBD2 (6 bases). The CDR3 totals 16 residues. Germline-derived CDR1 and CDR2 are SGHRS and YFSETQ. V shed 0 bases and J shed 0 bases, with 13 bases lying between them. DNA of the CDR3: TGCGCCAGCAGCTTGGGGGAGGCAGATTCCTCCTACGAGCAGTACTTC. It codes for CASSLGEADSSYEQYF.

This sequence joins TRBV11-2 and TRBJ2-7, with 7 bases matching TRBD1. CDR1 is SGHAT and CDR2 is FQNNGV in the germline V gene. This CDR3 comprises 14 residues. Trimming cost V 5 bases and J 0 bases; bases outside gene matches: 4. The CDR3 DNA sequence: TGTGCCAGCAGCCGGGGACAGCTCTCCTACGAGCAGTACTTC. This codes for CASSRGQLSYEQYF.

The chain couples TRBV27 to TRBJ1-2, with D unresolved. Trimming removed 3 bases from V and 4 bases from J, with 9 bases in between. Looked up from germline, CDR1 is MNHEY and CDR2 is SMNVEV (reference sequence). The CDR3 is made up of 13 amino acids. CDR3 sequence reads: CASSFGLSYGYTF. Here the CDR3 DNA reads TGTGCCAGCAGTTTTGGACTTTCCTATGGCTACACCTTC.

In DNA, the CDR3 is TGCGCCACTGCTATGGGGCGGACCAATCAGCCCCAGCATTTT. Protein product: CATAMGRTNQPQHF. The V call is TRBV10-2, the J call TRBJ1-5; a possible D gene is TRBD1 (5 bases). Germline V gives CDR1 WSHSY, CDR2 SAAADI. V shed 10 bases and J shed 3 bases, with 16 bases lying between them. CDR3 length equals 14 residues.

This clone was counted a few times. This chain connects TRBV6-6 to TRBJ2-7, with 7 bases fitting TRBD2. The V gene's germline CDR1 is MNHNY and CDR2 SVGAGI (reference sequence). CDR3 length equals 15 residues. V was clipped by 0 bases and J by 3 bases; unmatched bases: 5. The CDR3, as DNA: TGTGCCAGCAGTTACTCAGCGGGGCTTGACTACGAGCAGTACTTC. Protein product: CASSYSAGLDYEQYF.

Here the CDR3 reads CASSRRTSSGDTQYF. For the CDR3, the DNA is TGTGCCAGCAGCCGGAGGACTAGCTCGGGGGATACGCAGTATTTT. The J gene is TRBJ2-3, the V gene TRBV9; 8 nucleotides align to TRBD2. CDR1 is SGDLS, CDR2 YYNGEE, per germline. This CDR3 region has 15 residues. With V trimmed by 4 bases and J by 6 bases, 10 bases remained unmatched.

The J gene is TRBJ1-5, the V gene TRBV27; D uncertain. With 8 bases removed from V and 6 bases from J, the gap between germline ends came to 14 bases. The V gene's germline CDR1 is MNHEY and CDR2 SMNVEV (reference sequence). The CDR3 is made up of 13 amino acids. CDR3 sequence: CASLRRGCQPQHF. DNA for the CDR3: TGTGCCAGCCTCCGGCGGGGATGTCAGCCCCAGCATTTT.